This record covers a single TCR beta chain. Its antigen target is currently unknown. The sample holds no much larger clone one base away, and base qualities are not on file. The data derive from a study of T cell changes during pregnancy in multiple sclerosis (dated by TCRdb to between 2018 and 2021). For the wider study: The study examined how the T cell repertoire changed over the course of pregnancy in women with multiple sclerosis.

Via the germline V gene, CDR1 is LGHNA and CDR2 YSLEER. The CDR3 runs 16 amino acids, cysteine and phenylalanine included. Only the CDR3 DNA stays, 48 bases, in frame from base 1. V is clipped by 0 bases and J by 10 bases, and the sequence between their germline boundaries is 16 bases long. Libraries came from the immunoSEQ multiplex PCR assay. TCRdb retrieved this table from immuneACCESS and kept in-frame rearrangements only. Not all clones are present; in checked studies, unresolved V genes account for under half, and no reason is known for the remainder. This sample comprises around 30,000 clones, 90% to 95% of them detected only once. Jointly, the top ten make up roughly 6.2% of the sample.

Sample: CD8+ T cells from peripheral blood mononuclear cells, taken before pregnancy. This chain joins TRBV4-3 to TRBJ1-6; perhaps TRBD1 is the D gene, with 6 bases matching. The sequence derives from a female donor with multiple sclerosis, enrolled in a pregnancy study. CDR3 loop: CASSQDRGLIGSPLHF. The DNA is as follows: TGCGCCAGCAGCCAAGATAGGGGGTTGATTGGATCACCCCTCCACTTT.